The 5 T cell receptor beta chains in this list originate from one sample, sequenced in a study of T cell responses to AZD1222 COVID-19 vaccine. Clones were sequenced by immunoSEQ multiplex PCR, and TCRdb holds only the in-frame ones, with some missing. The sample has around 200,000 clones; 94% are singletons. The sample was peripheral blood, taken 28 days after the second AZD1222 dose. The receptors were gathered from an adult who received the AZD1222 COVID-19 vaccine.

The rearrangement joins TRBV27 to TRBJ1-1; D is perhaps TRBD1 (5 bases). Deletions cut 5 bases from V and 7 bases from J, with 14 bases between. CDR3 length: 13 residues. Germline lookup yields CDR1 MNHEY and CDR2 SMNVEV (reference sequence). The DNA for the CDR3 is TGTGCCAGCAGTCATCTATCGACAGATGAAGCTTTCTTT. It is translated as CASSHLSTDEAFF.

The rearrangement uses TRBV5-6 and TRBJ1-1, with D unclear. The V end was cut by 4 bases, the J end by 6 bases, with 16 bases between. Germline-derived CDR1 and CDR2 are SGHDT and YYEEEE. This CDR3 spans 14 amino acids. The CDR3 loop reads CASSRRASTPEAFF. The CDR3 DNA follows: TGTGCCAGCAGCCGCCGGGCCTCCACTCCTGAAGCTTTCTTT.

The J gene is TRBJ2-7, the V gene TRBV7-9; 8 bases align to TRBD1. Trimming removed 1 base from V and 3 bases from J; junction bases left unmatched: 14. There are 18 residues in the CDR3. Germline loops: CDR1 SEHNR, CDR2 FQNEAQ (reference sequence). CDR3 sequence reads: CASSLVLGGQGRGYEQYF. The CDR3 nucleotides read TGTGCCAGCAGCTTAGTGCTGGGCGGACAGGGCCGCGGCTACGAGCAGTACTTC.

As DNA, the CDR3 is TGTGCCATCAGTGAGTCTCCGAGCAGGGGAGTCGCACCCCTCCACTTT. Its protein product is CAISESPSRGVAPLHF. This chain links TRBV10-3 with TRBJ1-6; possible D gene TRBD1, 6 bases. Trimming took off 0 bases at V and 11 bases at J, with 17 bases between the two ends. The CDR3 is 16 residues long. CDR1 and CDR2 from the germline V gene are ENHRY and SYGVKD.

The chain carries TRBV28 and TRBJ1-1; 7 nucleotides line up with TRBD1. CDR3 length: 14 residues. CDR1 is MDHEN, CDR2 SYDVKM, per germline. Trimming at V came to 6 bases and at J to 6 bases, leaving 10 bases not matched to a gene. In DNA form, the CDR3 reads TGTGCCAGCAGGGAACAGGGGTTGAGGGCTGAAGCTTTCTTT. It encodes CASREQGLRAEAFF.